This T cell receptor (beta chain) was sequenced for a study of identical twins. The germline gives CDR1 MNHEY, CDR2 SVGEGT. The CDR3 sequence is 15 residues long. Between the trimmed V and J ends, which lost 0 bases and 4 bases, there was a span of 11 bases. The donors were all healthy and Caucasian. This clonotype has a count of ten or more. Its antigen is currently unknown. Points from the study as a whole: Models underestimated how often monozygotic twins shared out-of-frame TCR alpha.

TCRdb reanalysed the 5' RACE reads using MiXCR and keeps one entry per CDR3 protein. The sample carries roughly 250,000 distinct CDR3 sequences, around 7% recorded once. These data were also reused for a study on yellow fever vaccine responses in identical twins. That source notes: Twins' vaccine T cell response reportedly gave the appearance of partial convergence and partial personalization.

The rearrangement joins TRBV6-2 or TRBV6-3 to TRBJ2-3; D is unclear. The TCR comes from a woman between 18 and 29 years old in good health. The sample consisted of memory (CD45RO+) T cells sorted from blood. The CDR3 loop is CASSYSGGGADTQYF. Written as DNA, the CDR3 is TGTGCCAGCAGTTACTCGGGCGGTGGGGCAGATACGCAGTATTTT.